The 27 T cell receptor beta chains below all came from one sample that was sequenced in a study of blood T cell repertoires in COVID-19. The repertoire was sequenced with immunoSEQ multiplex PCR; TCRdb's copy has only in-frame clones and lacks some. This table has 300,000 to 400,000 clones, about nine tenths appearing once. Sequencing input: peripheral blood. All receptors come from a woman aged 70 to 79 with COVID-19, enrolled during active disease.

This chain uses TRBV30 with TRBJ2-3, with 7 bases aligning to TRBD1. Looked up from germline, CDR1 is GTSNPN and CDR2 is SVGIG (reference sequence). With 5 bases clipped from V and 8 bases from J, the junction kept 16 bases outside the gene matches. This CDR3 is built from 15 residues. The DNA of the CDR3 is TGTGCCTGGCTCGACAGGGATCTCCTCGTAGGTACGCAGTATTTT. This gives the protein CAWLDRDLLVGTQYF.

The chain couples TRBV7-2 to TRBJ2-7; 11 bases agree with TRBD2. The germline V gene has CDR1 SGHTA and CDR2 FQGNSA. V was clipped by 5 bases and J by 0 bases; unmatched bases: 9. This CDR3 region has 17 residues. CDR3 nucleotides: TGTGCCAGCAGCCGCCAGGGACTAGCGGTCTTCTCCTACGAGCAGTACTTC. The encoded protein is CASSRQGLAVFSYEQYF.

This rearrangement joins TRBV21-1 to TRBJ2-7; TRBD1 is the table's D call and was not checked against the DNA. TRBV21-1 is shown as a pseudogene. This CDR3 region has 14 residues. CDR3 nucleotides: TGTGCCAGCAGCGAGAGACAGGGGATCAACGAGCAGTACTTC. Its translation: CASSERQGINEQYF.

This clone occurred a few times. This rearrangement joins TRBV14 to TRBJ2-2; TRBD1 aligns across 9 bases. The CDR3 runs 18 residues. J was trimmed by 4 bases and V by 0 bases; bases with no gene match: 9. Germline CDR1 and CDR2: SGHDN and FVKESK. The CDR3 DNA sequence: TGTGCCAGCAGCCAAGAAGCGTGGGACAGGGTGGGCACCGGGGAGCTGTTTTTT. Its protein product is CASSQEAWDRVGTGELFF.

V and J are TRBV4-1 and TRBJ2-1; 11 bases match TRBD2. The V and J ends lost 2 bases and 6 bases, in that order; junction bases with no gene match: 3. This CDR3 comprises 15 residues. Germline values: CDR1 MGHRA, CDR2 YSYEKL. The CDR3 protein is CASSQLAGGSNEQFF. The CDR3 bases are TGCGCCAGCAGCCAATTAGCGGGGGGGTCCAATGAGCAGTTCTTC.

This chain uses TRBV9 with TRBJ1-1; D gene uncertain. The CDR3 is 15 residues long. The V and J ends lost 0 bases and 3 bases respectively, with 12 bases between them. The germline gives CDR1 SGDLS, CDR2 YYNGEE. CDR3 in amino acids: CASSVAQGSDTEAFF. CDR3 bases: TGTGCCAGCAGCGTAGCTCAAGGGAGCGACACTGAAGCTTTCTTT. Drawing the rest from reference TRBV9 and TRBJ1-1, the complete variable domain is DSGVTQTPKHLITATGQRVTLRCSPRSGDLSVYWYQQSLDQGLQFLIQYYNGEERAKGNILERFSAQQFPDLHSELNLSSLELGDSALYFCASSVAQGSDTEAFFGQGTRLTVV.

The sample holds one count of this clone. The V gene is TRBV5-1, the J gene TRBJ1-4, with 8 bases matching TRBD1. The CDR3 extends over 16 amino acids. In germline, CDR1 is SGHRS, CDR2 YFSETQ. Germline trimming cut 0 bases from V and 8 bases from J; bases unmatched to any gene: 9. The chain's CDR3 is CASSLGPGGREEKLFF. The CDR3, as DNA: TGCGCCAGCAGCTTGGGGCCAGGGGGCAGGGAGGAAAAACTGTTTTTT.

CDR3 loop: CASSKDRNLEAFF. CDR3 nucleotides: TGTGCCAGTAGTAAAGACAGAAACCTTGAAGCTTTCTTT. The rearrangement links TRBV19 to TRBJ1-1, with D possibly matching TRBD1 (5 bases). Trimming removed 4 bases from V and 7 bases from J, with 13 bases in between. This CDR3 comprises 13 residues. Germline V gene sequence: CDR1 LNHDA, CDR2 SQIVND (reference sequence).

This rearrangement joins TRBV5-1 to TRBJ1-5, with D uncertain. The CDR3 totals 13 residues. Deletions cut 2 bases from V and 11 bases from J, with 14 bases between. Germline lookup yields CDR1 SGHRS and CDR2 YFSETQ. The CDR3 nucleotides are TGCGCCAGCAGCTTAGCGGGTCCGGGGACCCAGCATTTT. Its translation is CASSLAGPGTQHF. The full variable domain, its missing parts supplied by reference TRBV5-1 and TRBJ1-5, is KAGVTQTPRYLIKTRGQQVTLSCSPISGHRSVSWYQQTPGQGLQFLFEYFSETQRNKGNFPGRFSGRQFSNSRSEMNVSTLELGDSALYLCASSLAGPGTQHFGDGTRLSIL.

J is TRBJ2-3 and V is TRBV19, with 11 bases lining up with TRBD2. The CDR3 consists of 16 residues. V lost 5 bases, J lost 0 bases, and 4 bases stayed unmatched. Per germline, CDR1 LNHDA and CDR2 SQIVND (reference sequence). The CDR3 region is CASSLASGGSTDTQYF. The DNA of the CDR3 is TGTGCCAGTAGTCTTGCTAGCGGGGGGAGCACAGATACGCAGTATTTT. Full variable domain (rest looked up from reference TRBV19 and TRBJ2-3): DGGITQSPKYLFRKEGQNVTLSCEQNLNHDAMYWYRQDPGQGLRLIYYSQIVNDFQKGDIAEGYSVSREKKESFPLTVTSAQKNPTAFYLCASSLASGGSTDTQYFGPGTRLTVL.

The chain uses TRBV5-1 and TRBJ2-1; 9 bases align to TRBD2. The CDR3 loop spans 17 amino acids. Trimming took 3 bases from V and 6 from J; bases not matched to a gene: 13. Germline V lookup: CDR1 SGHRS, CDR2 YFSETQ. The CDR3, as DNA: TGCGCCAGCAGCTCCGACTGGCGGGGGGGCCCACGCAATGAGCAGTTCTTC. Encoded protein: CASSSDWRGGPRNEQFF.

This sequence joins TRBV19 and TRBJ2-6; TRBD1 matches 9 bases. Germline CDR1 LNHDA, CDR2 SQIVND (reference sequence). The CDR3 spans 15 residues. The CDR3: CATDRGSTGANVLTF. CDR3 DNA sequence: TGTGCGACGGACAGGGGATCAACTGGGGCCAACGTCCTGACTTTC.

The rearrangement joins TRBV9 to TRBJ2-1, with D possibly TRBD2 on 5 matching bases. CDR1 is SGDLS and CDR2 is YYNGEE in the germline V gene. The ends were cut back, 6 bases at V and 6 bases at J, with 10 bases in the middle. This CDR3 has 12 residues. The CDR3 sequence is CASNSLVNEQFF. CDR3 sequence (DNA): TGTGCCAGCAATTCACTAGTCAATGAGCAGTTCTTC.

In nucleotides, the CDR3 is TGTGCCAGCAGTTCAGGGGTCGCCCTCCACTTT. This encodes CASSSGVALHF. This chain uses TRBV2 with TRBJ1-6; TRBD1 might be the D (6 bases). Germline V CDR1 and CDR2: SNHLY, FYNNEI. Trimming removed 5 bases at V and 14 bases at J, with 10 bases between. The CDR3 has 11 amino acids.

The gene calls are TRBV29-1 and TRBJ1-2; D is possibly TRBD1 (5 bases). CDR1 and CDR2 (germline): SQVTM, ANQGSEA. Trimming left V 5 bases short and J 0 bases short, with 7 bases between. The CDR3 extends over 12 amino acids. The CDR3 sequence: CSVWTTNYGYTF. CDR3 in DNA: TGCAGCGTTTGGACAACTAACTATGGCTACACCTTC.

The genes are TRBV27 and TRBJ1-2, with 8 bases aligning to TRBD1. The CDR3 runs to 14 residues. With V trimmed by 3 bases and J by 7 bases, 7 bases remained unmatched. Germline values: CDR1 MNHEY, CDR2 SMNVEV (reference sequence). The CDR3 loop is CASSFAQGAGGYTF. CDR3 in DNA: TGTGCCAGCAGTTTTGCCCAGGGGGCTGGTGGCTACACCTTC.

The rearrangement joins TRBV19 to TRBJ2-5, with D possibly TRBD2 on 7 matching bases. This CDR3 region has 15 residues. From germline, CDR1 is LNHDA and CDR2 SQIVND (reference sequence). V lost 3 bases and J lost 6, with 17 bases in between. CDR3 residues: CASSIEGGPTKTQYF. CDR3 nucleotide sequence: TGTGCCAGTAGTATTGAGGGGGGGCCGACGAAGACCCAGTACTTC.

In this sample, this clone turned up once. The chain recombines TRBV21-1 with TRBJ1-5; TRBD1 is the table's D call, not checked against the DNA. TRBV21-1 constitutes a pseudogene. CDR3 length equals 20 residues. The CDR3 DNA reads as TGTGCCAGCAGCAAAGGTAACCGGGACAGGGGAAGGTTGAGGGATCAGCCCCAGCATTTT. The encoded protein is CASSKGNRDRGRLRDQPQHF.

The chain joins TRBV2 to TRBJ1-5; D gene ambiguous. The germline V and J ends were trimmed by 1 base and 5 bases, with 9 bases remaining between them. CDR1 is SNHLY, CDR2 FYNNEI, per germline. This CDR3 contains 14 residues. The CDR3 nucleotides are TGTGCCAGCAGTGAAGAAGCAATCTATCAGCCCCAGCATTTT. It yields the protein CASSEEAIYQPQHF.

CDR3 sequence: CASSLATGTVTEAFF. CDR3 bases: TGCGCCAGCAGCTTGGCGACAGGTACCGTCACTGAAGCTTTCTTT. This chain uses TRBV5-1 with TRBJ1-1; D is possibly TRBD1 (6 bases). V was clipped by 0 bases and J by 4 bases, with 13 bases between them. The CDR3 has 15 residues. Germline V CDR1 and CDR2: SGHRS, YFSETQ.

This clone was detected only a few times. The V call is TRBV7-2, the J call TRBJ1-2; tentatively, D is TRBD1 (5 bases). Looked up from germline, CDR1 is SGHTA and CDR2 is FQGNSA. Trimming took 2 bases from V and 2 from J, leaving 9 bases between them. This CDR3 spans 14 amino acids. The DNA for the CDR3 is TGTGCCAGCAGCTTACAGGGAGGGAACTATGGCTACACCTTC. This sequence encodes CASSLQGGNYGYTF.

The rearrangement joins TRBV27 to TRBJ1-2; D is undetermined. The CDR3 covers 12 residues. Trimming left V 3 bases short and J 2 bases short, with 4 bases between. Germline-derived CDR1 and CDR2 are MNHEY and SMNVEV (reference sequence). DNA for the CDR3: TGTGCCAGCAGTTTTGAGAACTATGGCTACACCTTC. The encoded protein is CASSFENYGYTF.

This chain joins TRBV19 and TRBJ1-1; 7 positions match TRBD1. Germline V CDR1 and CDR2: LNHDA, SQIVND (reference sequence). This CDR3 spans 15 amino acids. J gave up 0 bases and V 6 bases, and 7 bases lay outside the gene matches. The DNA of the CDR3 is TGTGCCAGTAGGTTTTTGGGACAGCTGAACACTGAAGCTTTCTTT. This translates into CASRFLGQLNTEAFF.

V and J are TRBV6-5 and TRBJ1-2, with 9 bases fitting TRBD1. The CDR3 runs to 15 residues. Germline trimming cut 8 bases from V and 0 bases from J; bases unmatched to any gene: 7. CDR1 and CDR2 (germline): MNHEY, SVGAGI. CDR3 region: CASRKGTGSNYGYTF. In DNA form, the CDR3 reads TGTGCCAGCCGAAAGGGGACAGGGTCTAACTATGGCTACACCTTC.

This clone was seen just once. J is TRBJ2-1 and V is TRBV6-5, with 9 positions matching TRBD2. The V and J ends lost 9 bases and 4 bases, in that order; junction bases with no gene match: 10. The CDR3 consists of 15 residues. From germline, CDR1 is MNHEY and CDR2 SVGAGI. The CDR3 loop reads CASNPTSGLYNEQFF. The CDR3 coding sequence is TGTGCCAGTAACCCGACTAGCGGACTGTACAATGAGCAGTTCTTC.

V usage is TRBV7-9 and J usage is TRBJ2-7; 8 bases agree with TRBD1. V was pared by 1 base and J by 7 bases, with 6 bases of the junction left unmatched. There are 14 residues in the CDR3. Germline V gene lookup returns CDR1 SEHNR and CDR2 FQNEAQ (reference sequence). The CDR3 coding sequence is TGTGCCAGCAGCTTAGGCAGGGGGCAGGGTGAGCAGTACTTC. It encodes CASSLGRGQGEQYF.

V is TRBV7-2 and J is TRBJ2-3; 8 bases fit TRBD2. After removal of 5 bases from V and 2 bases from J, the junction contained 12 bases not matched to a gene. The CDR3 spans 17 residues. Germline-derived CDR1 and CDR2 are SGHTA and FQGNSA. The CDR3 loop is CASSPGQRGIHTDTQYF. In DNA, the CDR3 is TGTGCCAGCAGCCCTGGGCAGCGGGGGATCCACACAGATACGCAGTATTTT.